This T cell receptor (beta chain) was identified in a study of T cell repertoires in cytomegalovirus infection. Study overall: It was the public TCR beta signatures that indicated both CMV infection and matching HLA type. Overall study results and limits: What dominated the ex vivo response were HLA-C-restricted CMV-specific TCR beta clonotypes. The cumulative frequency of public TCR beta families distinguished individuals who carried CMV together with the relevant HLA.

CDR3 length: 15 amino acids. Per germline, CDR1 LNHDA and CDR2 SQIVND (reference sequence). J gave up 0 bases and V 6 bases, and 5 bases lay outside the gene matches. MiXCR, applied by TCRdb to the reads, yields one record per CDR3 protein. The sample has approximately 500,000 distinct CDR3 sequences, 10% to 12% seen once. Concerning this clonotype itself: The antigen is unknown.

This sequence originates from a human donor in good health (CMV status not recorded). Some clones in this sample may be carry-over from other donors' samples. J is TRBJ2-1 and V is TRBV19; 7 bases line up with TRBD1. Sequencing input: PBMCs. The CDR3 DNA follows: TGTGCCAGTAGAGATAGGACAGGCTCCTACAATGAGCAGTTCTTC. It codes for CASRDRTGSYNEQFF. Together with reference TRBV19 and TRBJ2-1, the CDR3 gives the full variable domain: DGGITQSPKYLFRKEGQNVTLSCEQNLNHDAMYWYRQDPGQGLRLIYYSQIVNDFQKGDIAEGYSVSREKKESFPLTVTSAQKNPTAFYLCASRDRTGSYNEQFFGPGTRLTVL.